The 28 T cell receptor beta chains given below trace back to one sample, sequenced in a study of T cell repertoires in cytomegalovirus infection. TCRdb processed the reads anew with MiXCR; each CDR3 protein has one entry. The table shows about 500,000 distinct CDR3 sequences, with about 33% occurring only once. Their cognate antigens are unknown. The specimen comprised cultured PBMCs, sampled from culture after CMV antigen stimulation. The receptor source for this set is a human donor in good health (CMV status not recorded). Some clones in this sample may be carry-over from other donors' samples.

The table lists this clonotype with a few counts. This chain links TRBV6-2 or TRBV6-3 with TRBJ2-7; possibly TRBD2 for D (6 bases). The CDR3 has 15 residues. The germline V gene encodes CDR1 MNHEY and CDR2 SVGEGT. Trimming stripped 6 bases from V and 1 base from J, with 16 bases between. The CDR3 DNA follows: TGTGCCAGCAGCCCTACCGCGACTAGTTCCTACGAGCAGTACGTC. Translation: CASSPTATSSYEQYV.

The sample holds a few counts of this clonotype. The chain carries TRBV7-2 and TRBJ1-5, with D unresolved. The CDR3 contains 13 residues. Looked up from germline, CDR1 is SGHTA and CDR2 is FQGNSA. V lost 3 bases and J lost 5, with 8 bases in between. The DNA for the CDR3 is TGTGCCAGCAGCTTCATCGAGTATCAGCCCCAGCATTTT. This codes for CASSFIEYQPQHF.

This sequence joins TRBV7-6 and TRBJ2-5; maybe TRBD2 (5 bases). The CDR3 extends over 15 amino acids. Germline CDR1 and CDR2: SGHVS and FNYEAQ. V was clipped by 5 bases and J by 3 bases, with 16 bases between them. Here the CDR3 DNA reads TGTGCCAGCAGCCCTACTACAGCGGTAAAAGAGACCCAGTACTTC. Its protein is CASSPTTAVKETQYF.

The V call is TRBV7-2, the J call TRBJ1-6, with 8 bases identical to TRBD1. J lost 1 base, V lost 5 bases, and 4 bases had no gene match. The CDR3 spans 16 residues. CDR1 and CDR2 (germline): SGHTA, FQGNSA. This CDR3 reads CASSTQGASYNSPLHF. The CDR3 coding sequence is TGTGCCAGCAGCACTCAGGGGGCATCCTATAATTCACCCCTCCACTTT.

This clonotype was detected only a few times. The genes are TRBV9 and TRBJ2-3; perhaps TRBD2 as D (5 bases). Deletions cut 1 base from V and 4 bases from J, with 10 bases between. The germline V gene encodes CDR1 SGDLS and CDR2 YYNGEE. CDR3 length: 14 amino acids. CDR3 region: CASSVSGKPDTQYF. CDR3 DNA sequence: TGTGCCAGCAGCGTATCCGGGAAACCAGATACGCAGTATTTT.

This clonotype has at least ten counts. The J gene is TRBJ2-7, the V gene TRBV7-8, with 9 positions matching TRBD2. J lost 3 bases, V lost 5 bases, and 14 bases had no gene match. From germline, CDR1 is SGHVS and CDR2 FQNEAQ. The CDR3 runs to 17 residues. In nucleotides, the CDR3 is TGTGCCAGCAGCCAAAAACCCCGACTAGCGGAGAACTACGAGCAGTACGTC. This translates into CASSQKPRLAENYEQYV.

The chain is built from TRBV7-3 and TRBJ2-7; D gene unclear. Deletions cut 5 bases from V and 5 bases from J, with 16 bases between. Germline V lookup: CDR1 SGHTA, CDR2 FQGTGA. The CDR3 extends over 14 amino acids. The CDR3, as DNA: TGTGCCAGCAGCCCGCGCCTGGGAACGGACGAGCAGTACTTC. Translated: CASSPRLGTDEQYF.

The rearrangement links TRBV28 to TRBJ2-1, with 10 bases identical to TRBD1. This CDR3 has 15 amino acids. With 5 bases clipped from V and 10 bases from J, the junction kept 11 bases outside the gene matches. CDR1 and CDR2 (germline): MDHEN, SYDVKM. The CDR3 DNA reads TGTGCCAGCAGTCCCGGACAGGGGGTCCCGCCAGAGCAGTTCTTC. Translating gives CASSPGQGVPPEQFF.

This chain uses TRBV7-2 with TRBJ2-1; 7 bases are shared with TRBD2. The V gene's germline CDR1 is SGHTA and CDR2 FQGNSA. This CDR3 contains 15 residues. The V and J ends lost 2 bases and 4 bases, in that order; junction bases with no gene match: 5. The chain's CDR3 is CASSLSSGLYNEQFF. The CDR3 nucleotides are TGTGCCAGCAGCTTATCTAGCGGACTTTACAATGAGCAGTTCTTC.

This chain joins TRBV28 and TRBJ1-1; maybe TRBD1 (5 bases). The CDR3 totals 15 residues. CDR1 MDHEN and CDR2 SYDVKM come from the germline V gene. Trimming took 2 bases from V and 5 from J, leaving 15 bases between them. CDR3 nucleotides: TGTGCCAGCAGTTTACCGCGGCGGGGGTGGACTGAAGCTTTCTTT. This gives the protein CASSLPRRGWTEAFF.

The V gene is TRBV5-4, the J gene TRBJ2-1; D is uncertain. The V gene lost 3 bases and the J gene lost 7 bases, with 8 bases spanning the gap. This CDR3 has 12 amino acids. In germline, CDR1 is SGHNT, CDR2 YYREEE (reference sequence). This chain's CDR3 is CASSYGQNEQFF. CDR3 in DNA: TGTGCCAGCAGCTACGGGCAGAATGAGCAGTTCTTC.

This clonotype has ten or more counts. The V gene is TRBV7-2, the J gene TRBJ2-2; the match to TRBD1 covers 8 bases. Looked up from germline, CDR1 is SGHTA and CDR2 is FQGNSA. The CDR3 loop spans 18 amino acids. The trim removed 5 bases at V and 5 bases at J, leaving 16 bases unmatched. CDR3 sequence: CASSPIQWQGARTGELFF. CDR3 bases: TGTGCCAGCAGCCCAATTCAGTGGCAGGGGGCAAGAACCGGGGAGCTGTTTTTT.

This clonotype was seen only a few times. The CDR3 spells CATSARGNQPQHF. The CDR3 bases are TGTGCCACCAGCGCACGGGGCAATCAGCCCCAGCATTTT. This sequence joins TRBV15 and TRBJ1-5; no clear D gene. Germline V gene data show CDR1 as LNHNV and CDR2 as YYDKDF (reference sequence). V was shortened by 5 bases and J by 2 bases, with 7 bases between the two germline ends. This CDR3 has 13 residues.

The chain combines TRBV28 with TRBJ2-7, with 7 nucleotides matching TRBD2. CDR3 size: 14 residues. V lost 4 bases and J lost 5; bases outside the gene matches: 8. Germline V lookup: CDR1 MDHEN, CDR2 SYDVKM. CDR3 nucleotide sequence: TGTGCCAGCAGTTCATCAAGCGGGATCGACGAGCAGTACGTC. Translated, it gives CASSSSSGIDEQYV.

This clonotype has only a few counts. This rearrangement joins TRBV29-1 to TRBJ1-1, with unresolved D. Deletions cut 0 bases from V and 1 base from J, with 9 bases between. The CDR3 has 14 residues. CDR1 and CDR2 from the germline V gene are SQVTM and ANQGSEA. The CDR3 spells CSVEEFRQNTEAFF. The CDR3 DNA is TGCAGCGTTGAAGAATTCAGACAGAACACTGAAGCTTTCTTT.

This clonotype was observed a few times. V usage is TRBV19 and J usage is TRBJ2-1; possibly TRBD2 for D (5 bases). CDR3 size: 17 residues. V lost 0 bases and J 0 bases, leaving 12 bases between the germline ends. CDR1 LNHDA and CDR2 SQIVND come from the germline V gene (reference sequence). The CDR3 coding sequence is TGTGCCAGTAGTATAGATTCCCCGGGAAGCTCCTACAATGAGCAGTTCTTC. This encodes CASSIDSPGSSYNEQFF.

A few counts support this clonotype. The rearrangement joins TRBV7-9 to TRBJ1-6; weak D call: TRBD1 (5 bases). Trimming stripped 5 bases from V and 6 bases from J, with 29 bases between. The CDR3 covers 20 residues. CDR1 and CDR2 from the germline V gene are SEHNR and FQNEAQ (reference sequence). The CDR3: CASSPPGGELSRDLNSPLHF. Written as DNA, the CDR3 is TGTGCCAGCAGCCCGCCGGGGGGGGAGCTCTCCCGAGACCTTAATTCACCCCTCCACTTT.

This clonotype was observed a handful of times. The chain links TRBV2 to TRBJ2-2; TRBD2 agrees at 9 bases. V lost 2 bases to trimming and J lost 4 bases; unmatched junction nucleotides: 8. The CDR3 is 17 amino acids. Looked up from germline, CDR1 is SNHLY and CDR2 is FYNNEI. For the CDR3, the DNA is TGTGCCAGCAGTGAACGGCTAGCGGGAAGGGGCACCGGGGAGCTGTTTTTT. Translating it yields CASSERLAGRGTGELFF. The whole variable domain, filled in from reference TRBV2 and TRBJ2-2, reads EPEVTQTPSHQVTQMGQEVILRCVPISNHLYFYWYRQILGQKVEFLVSFYNNEISEKSEIFDDQFSVERPDGSNFTLKIRSTKLEDSAMYFCASSERLAGRGTGELFFGEGSRLTVL.

This clonotype was counted many times. This rearrangement joins TRBV7-2 to TRBJ2-2; 11 bases line up with TRBD2. The V and J ends lost 6 bases and 2 bases, in that order; junction bases with no gene match: 5. Germline V lookup: CDR1 SGHTA, CDR2 FQGNSA. The CDR3 has 16 amino acids. CDR3 DNA: TGTGCCAGCAGAAGGACTAGCGGGCCCAACACCGGGGAGCTGTTTTTT. Translation: CASRRTSGPNTGELFF.

The chain is built from TRBV7-8 and TRBJ1-2; maybe TRBD1 (6 bases). From germline, CDR1 is SGHVS and CDR2 FQNEAQ. The length of the CDR3 is 13 residues. Trimming removed 5 bases from V and 4 bases from J, with 11 bases in between. The CDR3 is CASSAQGSYGYTF. CDR3 nucleotides: TGTGCCAGCAGCGCGCAGGGGAGCTATGGCTACACCTTC.

The chain uses TRBV12-3 or TRBV12-4 and TRBJ2-1; 14 bases are shared with TRBD2. There are 15 residues in the CDR3. Losses at the gene ends were 6 bases for V and 9 bases for J; bases not matched to a gene: 7. In nucleotides, the CDR3 is TGTGCCAGCAGATCGGGACTAGCGGGAGTCGGTGAGCAGTTCTTC. As protein: CASRSGLAGVGEQFF.

This clonotype was detected once. The V call is TRBV23-1, the J call TRBJ1-6; D remains ambiguous. TRBV23-1 is an ORF, and what it does is uncertain. V lost 0 bases and J lost 9, with 18 bases in between. CDR3 length: 17 amino acids. CDR3 in amino acids: CASSQSRRRREASPLHF. CDR3 DNA sequence: TGCGCCAGCAGTCAATCTAGGAGGAGAAGGGAGGCTTCACCCCTCCACTTT.

The J gene is TRBJ2-5, the V gene TRBV7-2; 8 bases agree with TRBD1. This CDR3 spans 15 amino acids. Germline CDR1 SGHTA, CDR2 FQGNSA. After removal of 0 bases from V and 4 bases from J, the junction contained 4 bases not matched to a gene. The CDR3 region has the DNA TGTGCCAGCAGCTTAGCCAGGGGGCTAGGAGAGACCCAGTACTTC. Encoded protein: CASSLARGLGETQYF.

This rearrangement joins TRBV6-4 to TRBJ2-7; possible D gene TRBD2, 5 bases. The V end lost 7 bases, the J end lost 3 bases, and 13 bases lay between the germline ends. The germline V gene encodes CDR1 MRHNA and CDR2 SNTAGT. The CDR3 sequence is 13 residues long. Here the CDR3 DNA reads TGTGCCAGCAAGTGCTCGGACTTCTACGAGCAGTACTTC. Translating it yields CASKCSDFYEQYF.

A few counts support this clonotype. The rearrangement joins TRBV27 to TRBJ1-2; the D gene is possibly TRBD1 (5 bases). This CDR3 has 15 residues. Per germline, CDR1 MNHEY and CDR2 SMNVEV (reference sequence). With 0 bases removed from V and 8 bases from J, the gap between germline ends came to 16 bases. The CDR3, as DNA: TGTGCCAGCAGTTTATCGATAGGGGTCCGGGGAGGCTACACCTTC. This gives the protein CASSLSIGVRGGYTF.

The chain joins TRBV19 to TRBJ2-2; 13 nucleotides align to TRBD2. This CDR3 spans 16 amino acids. Germline values: CDR1 LNHDA, CDR2 SQIVND (reference sequence). J lost 5 bases, V lost 5 bases, and 5 bases had no gene match. CDR3 sequence: CASSPGGLAGTGELFF. The CDR3 bases are TGTGCCAGTAGTCCCGGGGGACTAGCGGGAACCGGGGAGCTGTTTTTT.

This clonotype was recorded at least ten times. This CDR3 reads CASSAGTGGYEQYF. CDR3 nucleotides: TGTGCCAGCAGTGCCGGGACAGGGGGCTACGAGCAGTACTTC. V usage is TRBV6-1 and J usage is TRBJ2-7, with 11 bases fitting TRBD1. V trimming: 4 bases; J trimming: 3 bases; junction bases outside the gene matches: 2. Germline loops: CDR1 MNHNS, CDR2 SASEGT. CDR3 length: 14 residues.

J is TRBJ2-1 and V is TRBV4-1, with TRBD1 matching 8 bases. Trimming removed 3 bases from V and 8 bases from J; junction bases left unmatched: 15. This CDR3 is 17 amino acids long. Germline V gives CDR1 MGHRA, CDR2 YSYEKL. The CDR3 protein is CASSQRKDRGPSDEQFF. CDR3 sequence (DNA): TGCGCCAGCAGCCAGAGAAAAGACAGGGGACCGTCGGATGAGCAGTTCTTC.